This passage covers 8 T cell receptor beta chains from one sample sequenced in a study of cytomegalovirus exposure and HLA in healthy donors. The PCR had 60 Vbeta and 13 Jbeta primers. The table came from immunoSEQ multiplex PCR; TCRdb's copy has only in-frame clones and leaves some out. This repertoire shows over 120,000 clones, 70% found once; its top ten account for roughly 2%. The sample consisted of PBMCs. All receptors come from a woman aged 55-75 years in good health and CMV-seropositive.

This clone turned up a few times. CDR3 DNA: TGCGCCAGCAGGGGGGGACTAGCGGGAGGGCCGCGGGAGCAGTACTTC. Amino acids: CASRGGLAGGPREQYF. This chain uses TRBV10-2 with TRBJ2-7, with 16 bases matching TRBD2. Germline loops: CDR1 WSHSY, CDR2 SAAADI. The CDR3 has 16 amino acids. Losses at the gene ends were 6 bases for V and 7 bases for J; bases not matched to a gene: 9.

This rearrangement joins TRBV29-1 to TRBJ1-3; TRBD1 is a possible D gene (5 bases). This CDR3 contains 16 residues. Germline lookup yields CDR1 SQVTM and CDR2 ANQGSEA. With 2 bases removed from V and 0 bases from J, the gap between germline ends came to 14 bases. Here the CDR3 DNA reads TGCAGCGTTGAAACAGGAAGGGTTGGCTCTGGAAACACCATATATTTT. Its protein is CSVETGRVGSGNTIYF. Based on the CDR3 plus reference TRBV29-1 and TRBJ1-3, the full variable domain is SAVISQKPSRDICQRGTSLTIQCQVDSQVTMMFWYRQQPGQSLTLIATANQGSEATYESGFVIDKFPISRPNLTFSTLTVSNMSPEDSSIYLCSVETGRVGSGNTIYFGEGSWLTVV.

A word on this clone: Other DNA sequences from this sample encode an identical CDR3 as well. V usage is TRBV29-1 and J usage is TRBJ1-2; 7 positions match TRBD1. The CDR3 totals 12 residues. Germline V gene lookup returns CDR1 SQVTM and CDR2 ANQGSEA. Trimming took 4 bases from V and 1 from J; bases not matched to a gene: 0. The CDR3 sequence: CSVGQGNYGYTF. The CDR3 DNA reads as TGCAGCGTTGGACAGGGTAACTATGGCTACACCTTC. The complete variable domain, with remaining parts taken from reference TRBV29-1 and TRBJ1-2, reads SAVISQKPSRDICQRGTSLTIQCQVDSQVTMMFWYRQQPGQSLTLIATANQGSEATYESGFVIDKFPISRPNLTFSTLTVSNMSPEDSSIYLCSVGQGNYGYTFGSGTRLTVV.

This clone turned up a few times. The chain employs TRBV10-2 and TRBJ2-5, with 10 bases lining up with TRBD2. Trimming removed 6 bases from V and 5 bases from J; junction bases left unmatched: 6. The CDR3 spans 14 residues. The germline CDR1 and CDR2 sequences are WSHSY and SAAADI. The CDR3 spells CASSGLAEGETQYF. The CDR3 DNA reads TGCGCCAGCAGCGGACTAGCGGAAGGGGAGACCCAGTACTTC.

The V gene is TRBV30, the J gene TRBJ2-1; possible D gene TRBD2, 6 bases. Germline V gene sequence: CDR1 GTSNPN, CDR2 SVGIG (reference sequence). V was shortened by 0 bases and J by 14 bases, with 17 bases between the two germline ends. CDR3 size: 13 residues. The CDR3 sequence is CAWSVQSGGLEFF. The CDR3 DNA follows: TGTGCCTGGAGTGTACAAAGTGGAGGGCTGGAGTTCTTC.

The rearrangement links TRBV18 to TRBJ1-1, with D perhaps matching TRBD1 (5 bases). The CDR3 contains 15 residues. Germline values: CDR1 KGHSH, CDR2 LQKENI. V gave up 2 bases and J gave up 1 base, with 11 bases separating them. This CDR3 is CASSPGAWRNTEAFF. CDR3 nucleotides: TGTGCCAGCTCACCAGGGGCCTGGCGGAACACTGAAGCTTTCTTT.

In nucleotides, the CDR3 is TGTGCCAGCAGCTTAGATCTGGGACAGTTGATCAACTATGGCTACACCTTC. Its protein is CASSLDLGQLINYGYTF. The chain carries TRBV11-2 and TRBJ1-2; 7 bases are a match to TRBD1. Germline V gene data show CDR1 as SGHAT and CDR2 as FQNNGV. CDR3 length: 17 amino acids. Losses at the gene ends were 0 bases for V and 2 bases for J; bases not matched to a gene: 9.

The chain uses TRBV16 and TRBJ2-7, with a tentative D call TRBD1 (5 bases). CDR1 is KGHSY, CDR2 FQNENV, per germline. The CDR3 covers 13 residues. V lost 4 bases to trimming and J lost 3 bases, with 10 bases between them. The CDR3 region has the DNA TGTGCCAGCAGCCCGAACAGGATCTACGAGCAGTACTTC. Its protein product is CASSPNRIYEQYF. Full variable domain (remainder filled in from reference TRBV16 and TRBJ2-7): GEEVAQTPKHLVRGEGQKAKLYCAPIKGHSYVFWYQQVLKNEFKFLISFQNENVFDETGMPKERFSAKCLPNSPCSLEIQATKLEDSAVYFCASSPNRIYEQYFGPGTRLTVT.